These T cell receptor beta chains were read from a single sample in a study of blood T cells in healthy people across ages. Each CDR3 protein gets one entry after TCRdb re-called the 5' RACE reads with MiXCR. Of more than 550,000 distinct CDR3 sequences in the sample, 22% were seen once. The sample comprised blood. These receptors were taken from a man aged 70 or older in good health. Both conserved end residues are part of each CDR3. A D gene is named only where the DNA matches it firmly. Only some rows state a clone size, as once, few, many or a class for expanded clones.

d_call,cdr3_length,j_call,v_call,clone_size,cdr3_nt,cdr3_aa
.,15,TRBJ2-4,TRBV18,few,TGTGCCAGCTCGCCTCCGGGGGCCAGGCAAAACATTCAGTACTTC,CASSPPGARQNIQYF
.,14,TRBJ2-3,TRBV6-6,few,TGTGCCAGCAGTCCCGGACAGCTCCAGGATACGCAGTATTTT,CASSPGQLQDTQYF
TRBD2,16,TRBJ2-3,TRBV4-2,.,TGTGCCAGCAGCCAAGAGGCGGGGGGTTTCACAGATACGCAGTATTTT,CASSQEAGGFTDTQYF
.,11,TRBJ2-7,TRBV7-9,few,TGTGCCAGCAGCTTAGCAGGTCTGAAGTACTTC,CASSLAGLKYF
.,15,TRBJ2-3,TRBV27,few,TGTGCCAGCAGTTTACGGGTAGCGGTCACAGATACGCAGTATTTT,CASSLRVAVTDTQYF
TRBD2,15,TRBJ2-5,TRBV20-1,few,TGCAGTGCTAGAGAGAGCGGGGGGCGGCTAGAGACCCAGTACTTC,CSARESGGRLETQYF
TRBD2,16,TRBJ2-1,TRBV20-1,many,TGCAGTGCTAGGGGGCTAGCGGGTAGCTCCTACAATGAGCAGTTCTTC,CSARGLAGSSYNEQFF
.,13,TRBJ2-7,TRBV5-1,.,TGCGCCAGCAGCTTGGATGACAACAGGGCCCCTTTCTTC,CASSLDDNRAPFF
.,14,TRBJ1-4,TRBV7-2,.,TGTGCCAGCAGCCCGGGAGGTACTAATGAAAAACTGCTTTTT,CASSPGGTNEKLLF
.,14,TRBJ2-1,TRBV12-3/TRBV12-4,few,TGTGCCAGCAGTTTAGCGCCGGCCTACAATGAGCAGTTCTTC,CASSLAPAYNEQFF
TRBD1,19,TRBJ2-5,TRBV4-1,.,TGCGCCAGCAGCCAAGGGATTAACCCCCGGGACAGGGATCGAGAGACCCAGTACTTC,CASSQGINPRDRDRETQYF
.,16,TRBJ1-1,TRBV5-1,.,TGCGCCAGCAGCTGGGGTCCCGGGACGGCGAACACTGAAGCTTTCTTT,CASSWGPGTANTEAFF
.,14,TRBJ1-5,TRBV3-1,few,TGTGCCAGCAGCCAAGTCTTGAGCAATCAGCCCCAGCATTTT,CASSQVLSNQPQHF
TRBD1,15,TRBJ1-4,TRBV25-1,.,TGTACCAGCAGTGCCTGGACAGGGAGGAGTGAAAAACTGTTTTTT,CTSSAWTGRSEKLFF
.,14,TRBJ2-7,TRBV6-6,.,TGTGCCAGCAGACAGGGCCAAGGCACCTACGAGCAGTACTTC,CASRQGQGTYEQYF
TRBD2,15,TRBJ2-1,TRBV7-8,few,TGTGCCAGCAGAATAGCGGGAGGCCTTCACAATGGGCAGTTCTTC,CASRIAGGLHNGQFF